This record looks at one T cell receptor beta chain sequence and its context. Germline CDR1 is SGHDN and CDR2 is FVKESK. CDR3 length: 17 residues. With V trimmed by 4 bases and J by 1 base, 9 bases remained unmatched. TCRdb's copy holds only in-frame clones and misses some; the assay was immunoSEQ multiplex PCR. The sample yields approximately 180,000 clones, around 92% seen once. These data come from a study of T cell responses to AZD1222 COVID-19 vaccine. The chain uses TRBV14 and TRBJ2-7; TRBD2 matches at 11 bases. Sequencing used peripheral blood, obtained on day 0 of AZD1222 vaccination. The source of this sequence is an adult in good health. CDR3 protein: CASSPSRGLAVSYEQYF. DNA of the CDR3: TGTGCCAGCAGCCCCTCCCGGGGACTAGCGGTATCCTACGAGCAGTACTTC.